The 28 T cell receptor beta chains reported below all come from one sample, sequenced in a study of T cells after yellow fever vaccination. One entry per CDR3 protein, called by TCRdb with MiXCR from the 5' RACE reads. The table records approximately 300,000 distinct CDR3 sequences, 10% to 15% of them present only once. The material was CD4+ T cells sorted from PBMCs, obtained 45 days after the yellow fever booster vaccination. The receptor set was obtained from a man aged 25-45 years who received the YFV17D yellow fever vaccine.

This clonotype was seen a few times. V usage is TRBV4-3 and J usage is TRBJ2-7; D perhaps matches TRBD1 (6 bases). This CDR3 has 15 residues. The ends were cut back, 0 bases at V and 6 bases at J, with 15 bases in the middle. Per the germline V gene, CDR1 is LGHNA and CDR2 is YSLEER. The DNA of the CDR3 is TGCGCCAGCAGCCAAGAAACAGGGTCTTTGAGCGAGCAGTACTTC. Translation: CASSQETGSLSEQYF.

The V call is TRBV6-1, the J call TRBJ2-1, with 14 bases that match TRBD2. Germline trimming cut 6 bases from V and 2 bases from J; bases unmatched to any gene: 6. Germline loops: CDR1 MNHNS, CDR2 SASEGT. This CDR3 region has 17 residues. The CDR3 DNA follows: TGTGCCAGCAGGGGACTAGCGGGAGCGGCCGCCTACAATGAGCAGTTCTTC. It is translated as CASRGLAGAAAYNEQFF.

The CDR3 is CASSYSRYNSPLHF. CDR3 DNA: TGTGCCAGCAGTTATAGCCGCTATAATTCACCCCTCCACTTT. The chain combines TRBV6-5 with TRBJ1-6; D remains unclear. V was trimmed by 3 bases and J by 3 bases, leaving 6 bases between them. The CDR3 has 14 residues. CDR1 MNHEY and CDR2 SVGAGI come from the germline V gene.

This clonotype was detected only a few times. V gene TRBV7-6 combines with J gene TRBJ2-2, with D unclear. Germline CDR1 SGHVS, CDR2 FNYEAQ. V shed 3 bases and J shed 7 bases, with 6 bases lying between them. CDR3 length equals 12 residues. The CDR3 loop reads CASSFSVGELFF. For the CDR3, the DNA is TGTGCCAGCAGCTTCTCCGTCGGGGAGCTGTTTTTT.

This clonotype turned up a few times. The genes are TRBV7-9 and TRBJ2-3; no reliable D call. The CDR3 runs 12 residues. Per the germline V gene, CDR1 is SEHNR and CDR2 is FQNEAQ (reference sequence). Trimming removed 5 bases from V and 6 bases from J, with 9 bases in between. The CDR3 region has the DNA TGTGCCAGCAGCCTCATGGGGGATACGCAGTATTTT. Amino acids: CASSLMGDTQYF.

The chain recombines TRBV4-3 with TRBJ2-1; maybe TRBD2 (5 bases). The CDR3 length is 14 residues. Germline CDR1 LGHNA, CDR2 YSLEER. V lost 3 bases, J lost 7 bases, and 13 bases lay in between. Here the CDR3 reads CASSHEGSRNEQFF. The DNA for the CDR3 is TGCGCCAGCAGCCATGAGGGATCCAGAAATGAGCAGTTCTTC.

The V and J genes are TRBV4-3 and TRBJ2-1; the match to TRBD2 covers 8 bases. CDR1 LGHNA and CDR2 YSLEER come from the germline V gene. V shed 4 bases and J 6 bases; nucleotides not matched to a gene: 14. The CDR3 loop spans 17 amino acids. The CDR3 nucleotides are TGCGCCAGCAGCCCCCAACCCCCTAGCGGGTGGGTCAATGAGCAGTTCTTC. This codes for CASSPQPPSGWVNEQFF.

This clonotype was observed a handful of times. CDR3 sequence reads: CSAAGATQYF. The DNA for the CDR3 is TGCAGTGCGGCGGGAGCTACGCAGTATTTT. The J gene is TRBJ2-3, the V gene TRBV20-1; 7 bases align to TRBD2. Germline V gene sequence: CDR1 DFQATT, CDR2 SNEGSKA (reference sequence). The CDR3 consists of 10 residues. Trimming removed 6 bases from V and 8 bases from J; junction bases left unmatched: 2.

Concerning this clonotype: Just one base apart from a much larger clone, this may be a read error. The V gene is TRBV29-1, the J gene TRBJ2-5; 8 nucleotides match TRBD2. The V gene's germline CDR1 is SQVTM and CDR2 ANQGSEA. The CDR3 length is 15 residues. With V trimmed by 6 bases and J by 5 bases, 14 bases remained unmatched. The CDR3 protein is CSVIQAGDPEETQYF. The CDR3, as DNA: TGCAGCGTAATCCAAGCGGGAGACCCGGAGGAGACCCAGTACTTC.

In DNA, the CDR3 is TGTGCCAGCAGCCCCCGGGGCGGGAACAATGAGCAGTTCTTC. Encoded protein: CASSPRGGNNEQFF. The genes are TRBV12-3 or TRBV12-4 and TRBJ2-1, with D possibly matching TRBD2 (6 bases). V was pared by 6 bases and J by 5 bases, with 14 bases between. The CDR3 has 14 residues.

This clonotype was seen many times. The chain joins TRBV11-2 to TRBJ2-1; 16 bases are a match to TRBD2. Germline CDR1 is SGHAT and CDR2 is FQNNGV. This CDR3 region has 20 residues. The ends lost 5 bases at V and 0 bases at J; junction bases unmatched: 10. The CDR3 coding sequence is TGTGCCAGCAGCAAAAGCGGGACTAGCGGGAGGGTGGGCTCCTACAATGAGCAGTTCTTC. Translated, it gives CASSKSGTSGRVGSYNEQFF.

The J gene is TRBJ2-1, the V gene TRBV7-9; D unresolved. V dropped 2 bases and J dropped 4 bases, with 9 bases sitting between them. Germline loops: CDR1 SEHNR, CDR2 FQNEAQ (reference sequence). This CDR3 is 14 amino acids long. The CDR3 bases are TGTGCCAGCAGCTTATCTGCCGATTACAATGAGCAGTTCTTC. It is translated as CASSLSADYNEQFF.

This sequence joins TRBV14 and TRBJ2-3; D is undetermined. The CDR3 totals 13 residues. Trimming removed 4 bases at V and 7 bases at J, with 12 bases between. The germline CDR1 and CDR2 sequences are SGHDN and FVKESK. CDR3 amino acids: CASSLVGTYTQYF. The CDR3, as DNA: TGTGCCAGCAGCCTCGTCGGAACCTATACGCAGTATTTT.

There are a few counts of this clonotype. V usage is TRBV12-3 or TRBV12-4 and J usage is TRBJ2-1; tentatively, D is TRBD2 (6 bases). The CDR3 extends over 16 amino acids. V shed 2 bases and J shed 0 bases, with 11 bases lying between them. CDR3 sequence (DNA): TGTGCCAGCAGTTTACGTCTCGGGAGCTCCTACAATGAGCAGTTCTTC. Translation gives CASSLRLGSSYNEQFF.

The table lists this clonotype with a few counts. V is TRBV20-1 and J is TRBJ2-3, with D perhaps matching TRBD2 (5 bases). CDR1 DFQATT and CDR2 SNEGSKA come from the germline V gene (reference sequence). The CDR3 has 12 amino acids. CDR3 in amino acids: CSPGLATDTQYF. The CDR3 nucleotides read TGCAGCCCCGGCCTAGCCACAGATACGCAGTATTTT.

The rearrangement links TRBV5-1 to TRBJ2-5; D not resolved. The CDR3 is made up of 14 amino acids. In germline, CDR1 is SGHRS, CDR2 YFSETQ. The V gene lost 1 base and the J gene lost 0 bases, with 7 bases spanning the gap. This CDR3 is CASSLWGYQETQYF. CDR3 nucleotides: TGCGCCAGCAGCTTGTGGGGTTACCAAGAGACCCAGTACTTC.

The chain uses TRBV5-3 and TRBJ2-2, with 8 bases identical to TRBD2. TRBV5-3 is placed among ORFs of uncertain function. The CDR3 has 16 residues. Trimming removed 9 bases from V and 4 bases from J; junction bases left unmatched: 14. The CDR3 loop reads CAIGPGLARGTGELFF. CDR3 DNA: TGTGCCATCGGCCCCGGACTAGCCCGGGGCACCGGGGAGCTGTTTTTT.

V is TRBV20-1 and J is TRBJ2-4, with a possible D match to TRBD2 (5 bases). Deletions cut 3 bases from V and 0 bases from J, with 12 bases between. The CDR3 has 15 amino acids. Germline assignment: CDR1 DFQATT and CDR2 SNEGSKA (reference sequence). Here the CDR3 DNA reads TGCAGTGCTAGGGTCGGGGTCATAGCCAAAAACATTCAGTACTTC. This codes for CSARVGVIAKNIQYF.

The chain links TRBV7-2 to TRBJ2-1; D is uncertain. Germline loops: CDR1 SGHTA, CDR2 FQGNSA. V gave up 4 bases and J gave up 2 bases, with 12 bases separating them. CDR3 size: 15 residues. The CDR3 sequence is CASSYNPTTYNEQFF. CDR3 coding DNA: TGTGCCAGCAGCTACAACCCTACAACCTACAATGAGCAGTTCTTC. Combining the CDR3 with reference TRBV7-2 and TRBJ2-1 gives the whole variable domain GAGVSQSPSNKVTEKGKDVELRCDPISGHTALYWYRQSLGQGLEFLIYFQGNSAPDKSGLPSDRFSAERTGGSVSTLTIQRTQQEDSAVYLCASSYNPTTYNEQFFGPGTRLTVL.

This clonotype was seen more than once but under ten times. This CDR3 is CATSSPDRDGQPQHF. In DNA, the CDR3 is TGTGCCACCAGCAGTCCGGACAGGGATGGCCAGCCCCAGCATTTT. The chain links TRBV15 to TRBJ1-5; 8 bases agree with TRBD1. V was pared by 3 bases and J by 7 bases, with 8 bases of the junction left unmatched. Looked up from germline, CDR1 is LNHNV and CDR2 is YYDKDF (reference sequence). This CDR3 is built from 15 residues.

In regard to this clonotype: The junction and the germline gene differ at one end; a read error may be behind it. The gene calls are TRBV2 and TRBJ2-1, with 8 positions matching TRBD2. The CDR3 spans 18 residues. CDR1 and CDR2 from the germline V gene are SNHLY and FYNNEI. CDR3 sequence (DNA): TGTACCAGCAGTTTGAAGGGGACCCCACGAACTACTAGCGGAGAGCAGTTCTTC. Protein: CTSSLKGTPRTTSGEQFF.

Ten or more counts support this clonotype. The V call is TRBV12-3 or TRBV12-4, the J call TRBJ2-1; 7 bases line up with TRBD2. The CDR3 length is 13 residues. V gave up 8 bases and J gave up 4 bases; unmatched junction bases: 5. CDR3 region: CASSGGRYNEQFF. CDR3 DNA: TGTGCCAGCTCGGGAGGAAGGTACAATGAGCAGTTCTTC.

In this sample, this clonotype turned up a few times. The gene calls are TRBV5-5 and TRBJ1-5; 8 bases agree with TRBD1. This CDR3 region has 16 residues. Looked up from germline, CDR1 is SGHKS and CDR2 is YYEKEE (reference sequence). The J segment lost 1 base and the V segment lost 4 bases, leaving 7 bases of the junction unmatched. The CDR3 here is CASSDQGAFSNQPQHF. The DNA of the CDR3 is TGTGCCAGCAGCGACCAGGGGGCGTTCAGCAATCAGCCCCAGCATTTT.

This sequence joins TRBV12-3 or TRBV12-4 and TRBJ2-7, with 7 bases lining up with TRBD2. The CDR3 is 12 residues long. The V segment lost 8 bases and the J segment 6 bases; nucleotides outside the gene matches: 7. In nucleotides, the CDR3 is TGTGCCAGCCGGGAGGAACTTGGCGAGCAGTACTTC. Residues: CASREELGEQYF.

V gene TRBV12-3 or TRBV12-4 combines with J gene TRBJ2-1, with D possibly TRBD2 on 6 matching bases. CDR3 size: 14 residues. Trimming cost V 0 bases and J 12 bases, with 15 bases left between them. CDR3 nucleotide sequence: TGTGCCAGCAGTTTAGCGCTGGGCGGGAAAGGGCAGTTCTTC. This gives the protein CASSLALGGKGQFF.

In DNA form, the CDR3 reads TGTGCCTGGAGTTCCACCGGGACAGGGGGTAGGAGACTGTTTTTT. Its protein is CAWSSTGTGGRRLFF. The V gene is TRBV30, the J gene TRBJ1-4, with 11 bases matching TRBD1. V lost 2 bases to trimming and J lost 13 bases; unmatched junction nucleotides: 12. CDR3 length equals 15 residues. Per germline, CDR1 GTSNPN and CDR2 SVGIG (reference sequence).

This clonotype was seen once. This chain uses TRBV7-2 with TRBJ2-1; D gene uncertain. Germline loops: CDR1 SGHTA, CDR2 FQGNSA. Trimming took 4 bases from V and 5 from J, leaving 9 bases between them. CDR3 size: 13 residues. CDR3: CASSSGSHNEQFF. Here the CDR3 DNA reads TGTGCCAGCAGCTCTGGGTCCCACAATGAGCAGTTCTTC.

The gene calls are TRBV20-1 and TRBJ2-7; the match to TRBD1 covers 9 bases. The CDR3 has 17 amino acids. Trimming cost V 6 bases and J 2 bases; bases outside gene matches: 17. Germline V gives CDR1 DFQATT, CDR2 SNEGSKA (reference sequence). CDR3 residues: CSATFPGQGTGTYEQYF. For the CDR3, the DNA is TGCAGTGCCACCTTCCCGGGACAGGGAACGGGAACCTACGAGCAGTACTTC.